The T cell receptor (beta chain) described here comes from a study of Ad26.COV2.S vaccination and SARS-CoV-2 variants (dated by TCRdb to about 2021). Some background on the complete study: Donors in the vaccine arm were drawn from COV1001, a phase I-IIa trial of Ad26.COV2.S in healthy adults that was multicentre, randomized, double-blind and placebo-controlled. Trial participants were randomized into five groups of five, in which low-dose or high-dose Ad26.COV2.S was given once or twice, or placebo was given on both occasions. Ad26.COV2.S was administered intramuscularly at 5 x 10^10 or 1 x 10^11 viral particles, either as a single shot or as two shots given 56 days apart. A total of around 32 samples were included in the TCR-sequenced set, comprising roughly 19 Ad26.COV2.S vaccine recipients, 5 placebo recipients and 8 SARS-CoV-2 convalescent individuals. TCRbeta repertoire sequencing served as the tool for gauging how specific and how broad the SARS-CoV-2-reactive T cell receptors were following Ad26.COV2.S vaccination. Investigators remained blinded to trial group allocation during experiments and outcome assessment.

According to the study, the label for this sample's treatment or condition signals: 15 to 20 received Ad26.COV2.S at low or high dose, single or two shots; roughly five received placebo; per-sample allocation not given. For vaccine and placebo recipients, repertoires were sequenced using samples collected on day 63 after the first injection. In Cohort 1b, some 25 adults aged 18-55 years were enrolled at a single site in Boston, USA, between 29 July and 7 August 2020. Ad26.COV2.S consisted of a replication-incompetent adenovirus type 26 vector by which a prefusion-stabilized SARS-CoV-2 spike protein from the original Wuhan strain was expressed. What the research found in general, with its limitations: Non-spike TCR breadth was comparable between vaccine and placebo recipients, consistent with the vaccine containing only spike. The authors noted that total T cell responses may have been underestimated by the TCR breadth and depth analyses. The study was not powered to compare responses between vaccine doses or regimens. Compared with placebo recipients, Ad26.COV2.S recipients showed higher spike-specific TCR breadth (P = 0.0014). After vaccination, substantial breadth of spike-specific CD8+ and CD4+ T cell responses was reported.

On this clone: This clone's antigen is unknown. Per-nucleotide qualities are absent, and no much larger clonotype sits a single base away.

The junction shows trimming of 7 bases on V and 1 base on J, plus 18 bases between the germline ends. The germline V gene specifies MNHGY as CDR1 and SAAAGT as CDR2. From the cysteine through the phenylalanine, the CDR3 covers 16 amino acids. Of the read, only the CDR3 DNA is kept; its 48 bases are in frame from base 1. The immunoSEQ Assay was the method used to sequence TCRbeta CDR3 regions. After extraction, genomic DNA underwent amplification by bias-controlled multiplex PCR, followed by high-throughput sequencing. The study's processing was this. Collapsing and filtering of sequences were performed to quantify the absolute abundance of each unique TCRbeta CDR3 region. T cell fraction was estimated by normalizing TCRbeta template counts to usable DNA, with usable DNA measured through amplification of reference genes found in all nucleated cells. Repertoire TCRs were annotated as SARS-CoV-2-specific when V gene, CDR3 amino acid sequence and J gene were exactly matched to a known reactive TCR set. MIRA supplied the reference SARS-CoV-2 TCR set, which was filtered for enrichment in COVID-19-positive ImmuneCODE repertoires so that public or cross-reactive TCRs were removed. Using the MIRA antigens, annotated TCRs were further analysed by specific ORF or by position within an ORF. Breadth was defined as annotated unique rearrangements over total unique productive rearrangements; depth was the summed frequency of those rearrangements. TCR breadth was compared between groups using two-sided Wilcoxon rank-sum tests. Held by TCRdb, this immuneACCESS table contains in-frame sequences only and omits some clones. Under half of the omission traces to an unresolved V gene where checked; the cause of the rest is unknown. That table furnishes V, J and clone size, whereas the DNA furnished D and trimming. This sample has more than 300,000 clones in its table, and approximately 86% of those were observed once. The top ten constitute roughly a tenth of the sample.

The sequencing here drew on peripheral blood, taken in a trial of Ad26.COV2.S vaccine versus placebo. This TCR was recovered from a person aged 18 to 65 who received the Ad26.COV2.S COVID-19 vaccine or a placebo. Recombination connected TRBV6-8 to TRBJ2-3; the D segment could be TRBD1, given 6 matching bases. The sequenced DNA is TGTGCCAGCACCCCCCGCCGGGACACCTGCACAGATACGCAGTATTTT. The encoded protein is CASTPRRDTCTDTQYF.